The rows below give T cell receptor beta chains drawn from one sample of a study of blood T cell repertoires in COVID-19. Produced via immunoSEQ multiplex PCR; TCRdb's table is partial and in-frame only. The data show about 100,000 clones, roughly 80% seen once. The sample was peripheral blood. These TCRs come from a man in his sixties or seventies with active or convalescent COVID-19. Both conserved end residues are part of each CDR3. D genes are given only for firm matches. Clone size appears in some rows only: once, few, many, or a class for an expanded clone.

d_gene	abundance	v_gene	j_gene	len	CDR3nt	CDR3aa
.	.	TRBV7-9	TRBJ1-4	15	TGTGCCAGCAGCTTAAACTCAGGCGCGGGGGAAAAACTGTTTTTT	CASSLNSGAGEKLFF
TRBD1	many	TRBV12-3/TRBV12-4	TRBJ2-2	13	TGTGCCAACGGACAGGTCAACACCGGGGAGCTGTTTTTT	CANGQVNTGELFF
TRBD1	.	TRBV6-6	TRBJ1-1	14	TGTGCCAGCAGTTCCACGACAGGGGGCACTGAAGCTTTCTTT	CASSSTTGGTEAFF
.	.	TRBV5-4	TRBJ2-7	15	TGTGCCAGCAGCAATTACCGGGACCAGGGGAACGAGCAGTACTTC	CASSNYRDQGNEQYF
.	.	TRBV9	TRBJ2-3	15	TGTGCCAGCAGCGTAGACGGGTTGACCACAGATACGCAGTATTTT	CASSVDGLTTDTQYF
TRBD2	.	TRBV15	TRBJ2-1	17	TGTGCCACCAGCACACACCCCCGGCGGGAGAAGGGAGGAGAGCAGTTCTTC	CATSTHPRREKGGEQFF
TRBD1	.	TRBV5-4	TRBJ2-7	15	TGTGCCAGCAGCTTGTACGGGACAGGGGTACGCGAGCAGTACTTC	CASSLYGTGVREQYF
.	.	TRBV5-1	TRBJ2-7	12	TGCGCCAGCAGCGCCGACAGCTACGAGCAGTACTTC	CASSADSYEQYF
TRBD2	.	TRBV9	TRBJ2-1	12	TGTGCCAGCAGCCTAGCGGGGAGGGAGCAGTTCTTC	CASSLAGREQFF
TRBD1	.	TRBV4-3	TRBJ1-5	15	TGCGCCAGCAGCCAAGAACAGGGGAGCAATCAGCCCCAGCATTTT	CASSQEQGSNQPQHF
.	.	TRBV10-3	TRBJ1-4	14	TGTGCCATCAGTGAAACAGAACAGAATGAAAAACTGTTTTTT	CAISETEQNEKLFF
.	once	TRBV18	TRBJ2-3	13	TGTGCCAGCTCACCACAACTCCCCGATACGCAGTATTTT	CASSPQLPDTQYF
.	once	TRBV24-1	TRBJ2-7	13	TGTGCCACCAGTGATTCCGGGGGCTACGAGCAGTACTTC	CATSDSGGYEQYF
.	.	TRBV2	TRBJ1-1	15	TGTGCCAGCTACCTGACCAGGGAAGAAGGGACTGAAGCTTTCTTT	CASYLTREEGTEAFF
.	.	TRBV7-3	TRBJ1-1	14	TGTGCCAGCAGCTTATCTCAGGGAACCTCCGAAGCTTTCTTT	CASSLSQGTSEAFF
.	.	TRBV7-2	TRBJ1-1	15	TGTGCCAGCAGCTCGATCGGGGGAATGAACACTGAAGCTTTCTTT	CASSSIGGMNTEAFF
TRBD1	.	TRBV27	TRBJ2-5	11	TGTGCCACCTACAGGGGGCAGACCCAGTACTTC	CATYRGQTQYF
TRBD2	.	TRBV7-3	TRBJ2-1	13	TGTGCCAGCAGCTTATCGCTAGCGGATGAGCAGTTCTTC	CASSLSLADEQFF
.	.	TRBV13	TRBJ2-7	17	TGTGCCAGCAGCTCCAGACAGGGGACTAGCCATGCCTACGAGCAGTACTTC	CASSSRQGTSHAYEQYF
.	.	TRBV6-5	TRBJ2-3	14	TGTGTCACCCGCGGAGGGGCCGTTCGCGATACGCAGTATTTT	CVTRGGAVRDTQYF
TRBD1	.	TRBV2	TRBJ1-6	15	TGTGCCAGCAGCGGACCGGGACAGATCAATTCACCCCTCCACTTT	CASSGPGQINSPLHF
.	.	TRBV7-8	TRBJ1-5	15	TGTGCCAGCAGCTTATCGGGGATTGGGAATCAGCCCCAGCATTTT	CASSLSGIGNQPQHF
TRBD2	.	TRBV7-2	TRBJ2-1	17	TGTGCCAGCAGCCCCACTAGCGGGGGGGTCTCCTACAATGAGCAGTTCTTC	CASSPTSGGVSYNEQFF
TRBD1	.	TRBV12-5	TRBJ2-7	13	TGTGCTAGTGCCGCGACAGGGCCCAACGAGCAGTACTTC	CASAATGPNEQYF
.	.	TRBV28	TRBJ1-2	12	TGTGCCAGCAGTGGACAGTCCTATGGCTACACCTTC	CASSGQSYGYTF
TRBD1	.	TRBV19	TRBJ1-2	15	TGTGCCAGTAGCCCCGGGACAGGTGACACTTATGGCTACACCTTC	CASSPGTGDTYGYTF
.	.	TRBV19	TRBJ1-2	13	TGTGCCTCCGGCAGGGAGGGGTCCTATGGCTACACCTTC	CASGREGSYGYTF
.	once	TRBV4-2	TRBJ1-4	16	TGTGCCAGCAGTTATGAACCGGGACAAGCTAATGAAAAACTGTTTTTT	CASSYEPGQANEKLFF
TRBD2	.	TRBV6-2/TRBV6-3	TRBJ2-1	15	TGTGCCAGCAGTCCCGGGACTAGCTCCGCCGGGGAGCAGTTCTTC	CASSPGTSSAGEQFF
.	once	TRBV2	TRBJ2-2	14	TGTGCCAGCAGTGTTGGAGGGAACACCGGGGAGCTGTTTTTT	CASSVGGNTGELFF
TRBD1	.	TRBV3-1/TRBV3-2	TRBJ1-6	16	TGTGCCAGCAGCCGCGGACAGGGGGCCGTGTATTCACCCCTCCACTTT	CASSRGQGAVYSPLHF
TRBD2	.	TRBV18	TRBJ2-1	15	TGTGCCAGCTCCCCCGGGACTAGCGCCTACAATGAGCAGTTCTTC	CASSPGTSAYNEQFF
.	.	TRBV9	TRBJ2-7	16	TGTGCCAGCAGCGTAGTCCCGGACTCCATTCCGGGAGAGCAGTACTTC	CASSVVPDSIPGEQYF
.	.	TRBV19	TRBJ2-3	18	TGTGCCAGTAGTACCTCCAACGGGGGAGGGGGGCACACAGATACGCAGTATTTT	CASSTSNGGGGHTDTQYF
.	.	TRBV18	TRBJ1-1	13	TGTGCCAGCTCACCTTCGGTGAACACTGAAGCTTTCTTT	CASSPSVNTEAFF
TRBD1	.	TRBV2	TRBJ1-1	14	TGTGCCATCAAATGGACAGGCATGAACACTGAAGCTTTCTTT	CAIKWTGMNTEAFF
TRBD1	.	TRBV5-5	TRBJ2-7	20	TGTGCCAGCAGCTCAATCACGACACTACAGGGGGTCCTTATACCCTACGAGCAGTACTTC	CASSSITTLQGVLIPYEQYF
.	.	TRBV6-2/TRBV6-3	TRBJ2-7	12	TGTGCCAGCAGTTACGGAGTTGGCGAGCAGTACTTC	CASSYGVGEQYF
.	.	TRBV24-1	TRBJ2-7	13	TGTGCCACCAGTGATTTCCGAGGGAACGAGCAGTACTTC	CATSDFRGNEQYF
TRBD2	.	TRBV4-1	TRBJ2-7	15	TGCGCCAGCAGCATTACCCCTAGCGGGGGTTCCGAGCAGTACTTC	CASSITPSGGSEQYF
.	.	TRBV5-6	TRBJ1-3	16	TGTGCCAGCAGCTTGGAAGGGGCTCTCTCTGGAAACACCATATATTTT	CASSLEGALSGNTIYF
TRBD2	.	TRBV6-5	TRBJ2-7	14	TGTGCCAGCAGAAACGGGGCGGGAGTTTACGAGCAGTACTTC	CASRNGAGVYEQYF
.	.	TRBV24-1	TRBJ1-2	14	TGTGCCACCAGTGACCGGACAGTCTCCTATGGCTACACCTTC	CATSDRTVSYGYTF
.	.	TRBV3-1/TRBV3-2	TRBJ2-5	11	TGTGCCAGCAGCCTCGAGGAGACCCAGTACTTC	CASSLEETQYF
.	.	TRBV10-3	TRBJ1-5	14	TGTGCCATCGGGCCCGGGACAAGCAATCAGCCCCAGCATTTT	CAIGPGTSNQPQHF
.	.	TRBV5-1	TRBJ2-7	15	TGCGCCAGCAGCCGAGAGGCCAGATCAGCCTACGAGCAGTACTTC	CASSREARSAYEQYF
TRBD2	.	TRBV27	TRBJ2-7	13	TGTGCCAGCAGTTTCGGGGGGAACTACGAGCAGTACTTC	CASSFGGNYEQYF
TRBD1	.	TRBV4-1	TRBJ2-1	15	TGCGCCAGCAGCCCCAGGGGGTCTACCTACAATGAGCAGTTCTTC	CASSPRGSTYNEQFF
.	.	TRBV7-9	TRBJ2-3	15	TGTGCCAGCAGCCGAGCCACTAGGAGCACAGATACGCAGTATTTT	CASSRATRSTDTQYF
TRBD1	.	TRBV19	TRBJ1-6	18	TGTGCCAGTAGCCCTGGACAGGCCCAGAGCTCCTATAATTCACCCCTCCACTTT	CASSPGQAQSSYNSPLHF
.	.	TRBV7-3	TRBJ2-2	16	TGTGCCAGCAGCCGTGCGGGCGGGTCAAACACCGGGGAGCTGTTTTTT	CASSRAGGSNTGELFF
TRBD1	.	TRBV27	TRBJ1-4	14	TGTGCCAGCAGTAGGGACAGGGGACGGGAAAAACTGTTTTTT	CASSRDRGREKLFF
TRBD2	.	TRBV24-1	TRBJ2-1	15	TGTGCCACCAGCCTATCCGGGACTAGATCGGATGAGCAGTTCTTC	CATSLSGTRSDEQFF